Each of the 30 T cell receptor beta chains below was sequenced from the same sample in a study of T cells in Graves' hyperthyroidism and ophthalmopathy. RNA transcripts were the template for amplifying TCR beta CDR3 regions. HTBI primers were the set used in a first-round RT-PCR of the TCR CDR3. One entry per CDR3 protein, called by TCRdb with MiXCR from the multiplex PCR reads. The sample carries hundreds of thousands of distinct CDR3 sequences, 20% recorded once. The source material was blood. These receptors were collected from a man in his forties with Graves' ophthalmopathy.

The genes are TRBV30 and TRBJ1-3; D gene unclear. The ends were cut back, 0 bases at V and 7 bases at J, with 7 bases in the middle. CDR3 length: 12 amino acids. CDR1 and CDR2 (germline): GTSNPN, SVGIG (reference sequence). As DNA, the CDR3 is TGTGCCTGGAGTGTATCGGTTAACACCATATATTTT. Its translation: CAWSVSVNTIYF.

This chain links TRBV2 with TRBJ1-2; D not certain. V was clipped by 5 bases and J by 8 bases, with 18 bases between them. The V gene's germline CDR1 is SNHLY and CDR2 FYNNEI. The CDR3 has 14 amino acids. The CDR3 region has the DNA TGTGCCAGCAGTACCTGGAGGGAGAAAGGAGGCTACACCTTC. This codes for CASSTWREKGGYTF.

This clonotype was counted a few times. V is TRBV7-3 and J is TRBJ2-5, with 8 bases lining up with TRBD1. Germline V gene sequence: CDR1 SGHTA, CDR2 FQGTGA. The J segment lost 5 bases and the V segment lost 2 bases, leaving 4 bases of the junction unmatched. CDR3 length equals 14 residues. CDR3 bases: TGTGCCAGCAGCTTACAGGGGGCCCATGAGACCCAGTACTTC. It translates to CASSLQGAHETQYF.

This clonotype was counted only a few times. The V and J genes are TRBV18 and TRBJ1-5; D is perhaps TRBD1 (6 bases). Germline V CDR1 and CDR2: KGHSH, LQKENI. This CDR3 region has 16 residues. V was clipped by 3 bases and J by 5 bases, with 17 bases between them. The CDR3 nucleotides are TGTGCCAGCTCACCTGGGGGCAGCTTTTGGGATCAGCCCCAGCATTTT. Its translation is CASSPGGSFWDQPQHF.

The sample holds a few counts of this clonotype. This rearrangement joins TRBV11-2 to TRBJ2-2, with 7 bases identical to TRBD2. Germline CDR1 reads SGHAT; CDR2 reads FQNNGV. The CDR3 runs 17 residues. V was pared by 5 bases and J by 3 bases, with 12 bases of the junction left unmatched. CDR3 nucleotides: TGTGCCAGCAGCCTTATCACGGGGGGTTGGGACACCGGGGAGCTGTTTTTT. Translated, it gives CASSLITGGWDTGELFF.

In its sample, this clonotype was seen many times. The chain has TRBV3-1 and TRBJ1-1; a possible D gene is TRBD1 (6 bases). The CDR3 totals 14 residues. V gave up 4 bases and J gave up 3 bases, with 12 bases separating them. Germline loops: CDR1 LGHDT, CDR2 YNNKEL (reference sequence). DNA of the CDR3: TGTGCCAGCAGCCGGGCAGGGGCAGACACTGAAGCTTTCTTT. Encoded protein: CASSRAGADTEAFF.

Many counts were recorded for this clonotype. The CDR3 is CASSLQGGVGTQYF. The CDR3 DNA is TGTGCCAGCAGCTTACAGGGAGGGGTTGGGACCCAGTACTTC. The chain combines TRBV3-1 with TRBJ2-5; maybe TRBD2 (7 bases). Deletions cut 5 bases from V and 7 bases from J, with 17 bases between. CDR1 and CDR2 (germline): LGHDT, YNNKEL (reference sequence). The CDR3 consists of 14 residues.

The J gene is TRBJ2-5, the V gene TRBV4-3; D is perhaps TRBD1 (5 bases). Germline loops: CDR1 LGHNA, CDR2 YSLEER. The CDR3 is 14 residues long. Trimming left V 4 bases short and J 1 base short, with 10 bases between. The CDR3 loop reads CASSPGHVQETQYF. In nucleotides, the CDR3 is TGCGCCAGCAGCCCTGGACACGTCCAAGAGACCCAGTACTTC.

V and J are TRBV20-1 and TRBJ2-7, with D possibly being TRBD2 (6 bases). Germline values: CDR1 DFQATT, CDR2 SNEGSKA (reference sequence). The CDR3 is made up of 13 amino acids. The V end lost 5 bases, the J end lost 9 bases, and 20 bases lay between the germline ends. The CDR3 loop is CSAPTGGASGQYF. CDR3 coding DNA: TGCAGTGCTCCCACTGGCGGGGCCTCCGGGCAGTACTTC.

V and J are TRBV15 and TRBJ2-3; 9 bases agree with TRBD2. Germline CDR1 and CDR2: LNHNV and YYDKDF (reference sequence). J lost 3 bases, V lost 0 bases, and 7 bases had no gene match. The CDR3 has 17 amino acids. CDR3 DNA: TGTGCCACCAGCAGAGATCACCTAGCGGGAACAACAGATACGCAGTATTTT. This codes for CATSRDHLAGTTDTQYF.

This clonotype has just a few counts. V and J are TRBV11-2 and TRBJ1-2; weak D call: TRBD1 (6 bases). This CDR3 has 13 amino acids. Germline CDR1 SGHAT, CDR2 FQNNGV. V was clipped by 4 bases and J by 5 bases, with 11 bases between them. In DNA form, the CDR3 reads TGTGCCAGCAGCTCGGGGGGGGCATATGGCTACACCTTC. Its protein product is CASSSGGAYGYTF.

This clonotype was seen repeatedly, ten times or more. This chain links TRBV30 with TRBJ1-4, with 9 bases lining up with TRBD1. Germline V lookup: CDR1 GTSNPN, CDR2 SVGIG (reference sequence). CDR3 length: 14 residues. With 2 bases clipped from V and 8 bases from J, the junction kept 6 bases outside the gene matches. The DNA of the CDR3 is TGTGCCTGGAGTAAACAGGGGGCTGGAGAAAAACTGTTTTTT. This gives the protein CAWSKQGAGEKLFF.

At least ten counts were recorded for this clonotype. This chain uses TRBV28 with TRBJ2-7; D call uncertain. Germline V CDR1 and CDR2: MDHEN, SYDVKM. The CDR3 is made up of 15 amino acids. V lost 2 bases and J 1 base, leaving 12 bases between the germline ends. The DNA of the CDR3 is TGTGCCAGCAGTTTACCCGGTTTATTGTCCTACGAGCAGTACTTC. This sequence encodes CASSLPGLLSYEQYF.

This clonotype was observed a few times. The V call is TRBV29-1, the J call TRBJ2-7; D unclear. Germline V gives CDR1 SQVTM, CDR2 ANQGSEA. V shed 5 bases and J shed 2 bases, with 13 bases lying between them. The CDR3 sequence is 13 residues long. The CDR3 DNA is TGCAGCGTTAGAGACATGGTCCCCTACGAGCAGTACTTC. Amino acid sequence: CSVRDMVPYEQYF.

The sample holds many counts of this clonotype. The chain links TRBV29-1 to TRBJ1-4; the D gene is possibly TRBD1 (5 bases). The CDR3 loop spans 13 amino acids. CDR1 is SQVTM and CDR2 is ANQGSEA in the germline V gene. V was pared by 3 bases and J by 7 bases, with 12 bases between. The CDR3 loop is CSVESGVGEKLFF. The CDR3 nucleotides are TGCAGCGTTGAGTCGGGGGTGGGTGAAAAACTGTTTTTT.

This clonotype was seen more than once but under ten times. The J gene is TRBJ2-3, the V gene TRBV7-8; D is unclear. From germline, CDR1 is SGHVS and CDR2 FQNEAQ. Trimming took 4 bases from V and 4 from J, leaving 12 bases between them. The CDR3 consists of 14 residues. CDR3 region: CASSSAWAADTQYF. CDR3 DNA sequence: TGTGCCAGCAGCTCAGCTTGGGCCGCAGATACGCAGTATTTT. The variable domain in full, with the rest retrieved from reference TRBV7-8 and TRBJ2-3, is GAGVSQSPRYKVAKRGQDVALRCDPISGHVSLFWYQQALGQGPEFLTYFQNEAQLDKSGLPSDRFFAERPEGSVSTLKIQRTQQEDSAVYLCASSSAWAADTQYFGPGTRLTVL.

A few counts support this clonotype. The chain combines TRBV7-2 with TRBJ2-5; D may be TRBD2 (5 bases). This CDR3 has 12 residues. The germline V and J ends were trimmed by 5 bases and 12 bases, with 16 bases remaining between them. Germline V gene lookup returns CDR1 SGHTA and CDR2 FQGNSA. In DNA form, the CDR3 reads TGTGCCAGCAGCCCCAAGAGCGGTAGTGAGTACTTC. Amino acid sequence: CASSPKSGSEYF.

Note on this clonotype: At one end the junction does not follow the germline gene, possibly because of a read error. The V call is TRBV5-4, the J call TRBJ2-2, with D perhaps matching TRBD2 (5 bases). Germline lookup yields CDR1 SGHNT and CDR2 YYREEE (reference sequence). The CDR3 is made up of 15 amino acids. Here the CDR3 reads CASSLVGFNTGELFF. CDR3 nucleotide sequence: TGTGCCAGCAGCTTGGTTGGATTCAACACCGGGGAGCTGTTCTTT.

This clonotype has only a few counts. This chain links TRBV5-1 with TRBJ2-1, with 10 positions matching TRBD2. This CDR3 is 15 amino acids long. The germline V gene has CDR1 SGHRS and CDR2 YFSETQ. J lost 7 bases, V lost 0 bases, and 4 bases had no gene match. This CDR3 is CASSLGSGRWNEQFF. In DNA, the CDR3 is TGCGCCAGCAGCTTGGGTAGCGGGAGGTGGAATGAGCAGTTCTTC.

This clonotype was observed many times. The chain has TRBV7-8 and TRBJ2-5; D gene ambiguous. Germline values: CDR1 SGHVS, CDR2 FQNEAQ. Trimming stripped 8 bases from V and 5 bases from J, with 6 bases between. The CDR3 is made up of 10 amino acids. The CDR3 reads CASGRETQYF. The CDR3 bases are TGTGCCAGCGGCCGTGAGACCCAGTACTTC.

In its sample, this clonotype was seen many times. The chain carries TRBV7-2 and TRBJ2-7; 9 positions agree with TRBD1. The junction had 8 bases not matched to a gene; V was cut back by 0 bases and J by 2 bases. The CDR3 totals 17 residues. The germline gives CDR1 SGHTA, CDR2 FQGNSA. The CDR3 here is CASSLAKSGTGPYEQYF. CDR3 in DNA: TGTGCCAGCAGCTTAGCGAAGTCAGGGACAGGGCCCTACGAGCAGTACTTC.

This clonotype has at least ten counts. This chain joins TRBV20-1 and TRBJ2-7, with unresolved D. There are 12 residues in the CDR3. CDR1 and CDR2 (germline): DFQATT, SNEGSKA (reference sequence). Trimming took off 0 bases at V and 3 bases at J, with 6 bases between the two ends. In nucleotides, the CDR3 is TGCAGTGCTAGAGAATCGGGCTACGAGCAGTACTTC. Its protein is CSARESGYEQYF.

This clonotype occurred many times. This chain uses TRBV4-1 with TRBJ2-1, with TRBD1 matching over 10 bases. Germline-derived CDR1 and CDR2 are MGHRA and YSYEKL. The junction had 7 bases not matched to a gene; V was cut back by 4 bases and J by 7 bases. The CDR3 runs 15 residues. The CDR3 protein is CASSPTGGAWNEQFF. CDR3 DNA sequence: TGCGCCAGCAGCCCGACAGGGGGCGCGTGGAATGAGCAGTTCTTC.

In its sample, this clonotype was seen many times. This sequence joins TRBV5-6 and TRBJ2-1; D unresolved. The CDR3 extends over 14 amino acids. Germline lookup yields CDR1 SGHDT and CDR2 YYEEEE. V gave up 6 bases and J gave up 3 bases, with 13 bases separating them. Here the CDR3 DNA reads TGTGCCAGCACGCTTGATTTGGACTACAATGAGCAGTTCTTC. It encodes CASTLDLDYNEQFF.

This clonotype was counted at least ten times. The V gene is TRBV7-8, the J gene TRBJ1-5; D gene uncertain. CDR3 length: 16 amino acids. Per germline, CDR1 SGHVS and CDR2 FQNEAQ. Trimming pared 2 bases from V and 2 bases from J, leaving 13 bases between. The CDR3 DNA reads TGTGCCAGCAGCTTATCTGGGAATAGGGGCAATCAGCCCCAGCATTTT. Residues: CASSLSGNRGNQPQHF.

The chain links TRBV6-1 to TRBJ1-2; D ambiguous. The ends were cut back, 11 bases at V and 0 bases at J, with 10 bases in the middle. The CDR3 runs 12 residues. Germline CDR1 reads MNHNS; CDR2 reads SASEGT. The DNA of the CDR3 is TGTGCCGTCGAGTTAGCTAACTATGGCTACACCTTC. It encodes CAVELANYGYTF.

This chain links TRBV18 with TRBJ1-1; D is unresolved. Trimming stripped 4 bases from V and 8 bases from J, with 14 bases between. This CDR3 is 13 amino acids long. CDR1 and CDR2 from the germline V gene are KGHSH and LQKENI. The CDR3 nucleotides read TGTGCCAGCTCACTTTCCCGGGTTCTCGAAGCTTTCTTT. It encodes CASSLSRVLEAFF. The full variable domain, its missing parts supplied by reference TRBV18 and TRBJ1-1, is NAGVMQNPRHLVRRRGQEARLRCSPMKGHSHVYWYRQLPEEGLKFMVYLQKENIIDESGMPKERFSAEFPKEGPSILRIQQVVRGDSAAYFCASSLSRVLEAFFGQGTRLTVV.

Only a few counts were recorded for this clonotype. V and J are TRBV28 and TRBJ2-1; TRBD2 might be the D (6 bases). Germline CDR1 is MDHEN and CDR2 is SYDVKM. The CDR3 covers 14 residues. The ends were cut back, 6 bases at V and 4 bases at J, with 13 bases in the middle. The CDR3 sequence: CASRAGPLYNEQFF. Written as DNA, the CDR3 is TGTGCCAGCAGGGCGGGACCCCTATACAATGAGCAGTTCTTC.

The V gene is TRBV6-2 or TRBV6-3, the J gene TRBJ2-7; D gene unclear. V shed 6 bases and J shed 3 bases, with 9 bases lying between them. Germline CDR1 MNHEY, CDR2 SVGEGT. The CDR3 is 12 amino acids. CDR3 sequence: CASRRGLYEQYF. In DNA, the CDR3 is TGTGCCAGCAGACGCGGTCTCTACGAGCAGTACTTC.

This clonotype has just a few counts. The chain carries TRBV11-2 and TRBJ2-7; the D call may be TRBD1 or TRBD2 (6 bases each). With 6 bases removed from V and 2 bases from J, the gap between germline ends came to 20 bases. The germline CDR1 and CDR2 sequences are SGHAT and FQNNGV. The CDR3 consists of 16 residues. The CDR3 spells CASSPISGAGAYEQYF. The CDR3 coding sequence is TGTGCCAGCAGTCCTATTTCGGGGGCCGGGGCCTACGAGCAGTACTTC.